Listed here is a single TCR beta chain. The record originates from a study of blood T cell repertoires in COVID-19. Study at large: There were acute and convalescent COVID-19 samples, and they came from the United States, Italy and Spain.

The CDR3 totals 12 residues. Trimming cost V 9 bases and J 5 bases, with 10 bases left between them. The germline V gene encodes CDR1 MNHEY and CDR2 SMNVEV (reference sequence). Generated by immunoSEQ multiplex PCR, the TCRdb table keeps only in-frame clones and is missing some. This table has some 140,000 clones, 86% appearing once. The TCR was taken from a woman aged 50 to 60 who had recovered from COVID-19. V and J are TRBV27 and TRBJ2-2; D is ambiguous. The material sequenced was peripheral blood. As DNA, the CDR3 is TGTGCCAGTACGGGTATTACCGGGGAGCTGTTTTTT. Encoded protein: CASTGITGELFF.